The rows below give T cell receptor beta chains drawn from one sample of a study of read filtering for tumor transcriptome and immune sequencing. TCRdb itself ran the reads through MiXCR, one entry per CDR3 protein. The repertoire holds approximately 62,000 distinct CDR3 sequences, with around 19% as singletons. The specimen sequenced was a population of CD138-negative cells sorted from bone marrow. These receptors were collected from a donor at least 40 years old with multiple myeloma. Both conserved end residues are part of each CDR3. Each record gives: CDR3 protein, CDR3 DNA, clone size, V gene, J gene, D gene. D genes are given only for firm matches. Rows may omit the clone size; those that give it use once, few, many or a size class.

CASSQEGALGRRLNTGELFF,TGTGCCAGCAGCCAAGAAGGCGCCCTGGGGCGCCGTCTTAACACCGGGGAGCTGTTTTTT,many,TRBV3-1,TRBJ2-2,NA
CASSRRETQYF,TGTGCCAGCAGCCGAAGAGAGACCCAGTACTTC,many,TRBV2,TRBJ2-5,NA
CASSPGIGGYGYTF,TGTGCCAGCAGCCCCGGGATAGGTGGCTATGGCTACACCTTC,many,TRBV7-3,TRBJ1-2,NA
CSARPEVDTQYF,TGCAGTGCTAGACCAGAGGTAGATACGCAGTATTTT,many,TRBV20-1,TRBJ2-3,NA
CASSYKGDNYEQYF,TGTGCCAGCAGCTATAAGGGGGACAACTACGAGCAGTACTTC,few,TRBV6-6,TRBJ2-7,NA
CASSRSGTSGASSYEQYF,TGTGCCAGCAGTAGATCCGGGACTAGCGGGGCAAGCTCCTACGAGCAGTACTTC,many,TRBV7-2,TRBJ2-7,TRBD2
CASSLGHSSYNEQFF,TGTGCCAGCAGCTTGGGACACAGCTCCTACAATGAGCAGTTCTTC,medium-sized,TRBV7-8,TRBJ2-1,NA
CSARSVVAGTNEQYF,TGCAGTGCTCGGAGTGTGGTAGCGGGGACGAACGAGCAGTACTTC,NA,TRBV20-1,TRBJ2-7,TRBD2
CAWRGFNEQYF,TGTGCCTGGAGAGGGTTTAACGAGCAGTACTTC,many,TRBV30,TRBJ2-7,NA
CASSQDGRTEETQYF,TGTGCCAGCAGCCAAGACGGGCGGACAGAAGAGACCCAGTACTTC,many,TRBV3-1,TRBJ2-5,NA
CASNLAGVPDTQYF,TGTGCCAGCAACCTAGCGGGGGTCCCAGATACGCAGTATTTT,many,TRBV12-3/TRBV12-4,TRBJ2-3,TRBD2
CASSPGQGANTIYF,TGCGCCAGCAGCCCGGGACAGGGGGCGAACACCATATATTTT,NA,TRBV5-1,TRBJ1-3,TRBD1
CSATTSGRPTSTDTQYF,TGCAGTGCGACGACTAGCGGGAGGCCTACTAGCACAGATACGCAGTATTTT,many,TRBV20-1,TRBJ2-3,TRBD2
CASSEASLGLAGELFF,TGTGCCAGCAGTGAAGCCAGCCTAGGATTGGCCGGGGAGCTGTTTTTT,NA,TRBV6-1,TRBJ2-2,NA
CSAPKTGGIGQPQHF,TGCAGTGCTCCGAAGACAGGGGGGATAGGTCAGCCCCAGCATTTT,few,TRBV20-1,TRBJ1-5,TRBD1
CASRQTRGGRQLF,TGTGCCAGCAGGCAAACTCGAGGAGGAAGGCAGCTCTTC,many,TRBV12-3/TRBV12-4,TRBJ2-1,NA
CASSVKPQGFTGELFF,TGTGCCAGCAGTGTAAAACCACAGGGCTTCACCGGGGAGCTGTTTTTT,many,TRBV28,TRBJ2-2,NA
CASQGSGETQYF,TGTGCCAGCCAGGGGTCGGGGGAGACCCAGTACTTC,many,TRBV19,TRBJ2-5,NA
CASSQDLGQRNQPQHF,TGCGCCAGCAGCCAAGATCTGGGACAGAGAAATCAGCCCCAGCATTTT,many,TRBV4-1,TRBJ1-5,TRBD1
CAWSRYNEQFF,TGTGCCTGGAGCAGATACAATGAGCAGTTCTTC,many,TRBV30,TRBJ2-1,NA